This T cell receptor beta chain was retrieved from a study of T cells after somatic rescue of genetic block. Some clones are missing from TCRdb's copy, which holds only in-frame ones; the method was immunoSEQ multiplex PCR. The sample includes approximately 71,000 clones, around 90% of them seen just once. Only one count was recorded for this clone. The germline V gene encodes CDR1 SNHLY and CDR2 FYNNEI. V gave up 6 bases and J gave up 2 bases, with 8 bases separating them. This CDR3 contains 12 residues. Sample: peripheral blood mononuclear cells (PBMCs). The source of this sequence is a man aged 40-55 years. The gene calls are TRBV2 and TRBJ2-7, with D uncertain. The CDR3 region is CASSASPYEQYF. For the CDR3, the DNA is TGTGCCAGCAGCGCATCGCCCTACGAGCAGTACTTC. The whole variable domain, filled in from reference TRBV2 and TRBJ2-7, reads EPEVTQTPSHQVTQMGQEVILRCVPISNHLYFYWYRQILGQKVEFLVSFYNNEISEKSEIFDDQFSVERPDGSNFTLKIRSTKLEDSAMYFCASSASPYEQYFGPGTRLTVT.